What follows is one TCR beta chain and its context. Its matching antigen is unknown. The data originate from a study of T-cell memory formation after mild COVID-19. Turning to the study itself: The two donors had largely donor-specific TCR clusters.

The V and J ends lost 6 bases and 3 bases respectively, with 20 bases between them. This CDR3 has 16 amino acids. After 5'RACE with constant-segment primers, TCR alpha and TCR beta cDNA libraries carrying sample barcodes and UMIs were obtained. TCRdb independently ran MiXCR on the 5' RACE reads; one entry per CDR3 protein. The repertoire consists of roughly 400,000 distinct CDR3 sequences, with 15% to 20% occurring once and the leading ten covering approximately 21%. Study results and caveats: Mainly CM and EM harbored the contracting CD4+ clones; mainly EMRA harbored the CD8+ ones. Contracting clones from day 15 to 85 showed balanced CD4/CD8; later expanders favored CD4+.

What was sequenced was PBMCs or a T cell subset sorted from them (not recorded which). The clonotype originates from a man aged 18 to 29 who had mild COVID-19 (a few samples of this study predate the infection). Cell type and time point are not known. The chain couples TRBV12-3 or TRBV12-4 to TRBJ2-5; a possible D gene is TRBD1 (7 bases). The CDR3 reads CASSPPGGRGKETQYF. The CDR3 DNA is TGTGCCAGCAGCCCTCCAGGGGGGCGGGGTAAAGAGACCCAGTACTTC.